The 15 T cell receptor beta chains presented below share a single source sample, sequenced in a study of blood T cell repertoires in COVID-19 (dated by TCRdb to about 2020). Libraries were prepared through the immunoSEQ multiplex PCR assay. The source is immuneACCESS, and TCRdb retained only in-frame sequences with V and J called. Part of the clones is not carried over; for the studies checked, unresolved V genes explain less than half of this, and the remainder is unexplained. The sample yields approximately 35,000 clones; roughly three quarters were counted once. Approximately 31% of the sample comes from the top ten. Material: peripheral blood. The receptors shown here come from a man at least 80 years old with acute or convalescent COVID-19.

This chain links TRBV29-1 with TRBJ1-2, with 7 bases fitting TRBD1. Germline CDR1 reads SQVTM; CDR2 reads ANQGSEA. Losses at the gene ends were 5 bases for V and 8 bases for J; bases not matched to a gene: 11. The CDR3 length is 13 residues. As DNA, the CDR3 is TGCAGCGTTTTAACCCCAGGGGGAGAGGGCTACACCTTC. Its translation is CSVLTPGGEGYTF.

The chain recombines TRBV13 with TRBJ1-2; possible D gene TRBD1, 6 bases. The V end was cut by 0 bases, the J end by 3 bases, with 14 bases between. CDR1 PRHDT and CDR2 FYEKMQ come from the germline V gene (reference sequence). This CDR3 contains 16 residues. CDR3 sequence (DNA): TGTGCCAGCAGCTTAGGCCCGGGGGGCGCGGACTATGGCTACACCTTC. This codes for CASSLGPGGADYGYTF.

The chain carries TRBV7-9 and TRBJ2-1, with TRBD2 matching 12 bases. With V trimmed by 4 bases and J by 8 bases, 3 bases remained unmatched. Germline CDR1 reads SEHNR; CDR2 reads FQNEAQ (reference sequence). The CDR3 spans 14 residues. The CDR3 bases are TGTGCCAGCAGCTCGACTAGCGGGAGCGATGAGCAGTTCTTC. Encoded protein: CASSSTSGSDEQFF.

This chain connects TRBV28 to TRBJ2-3; D ambiguous. V lost 6 bases and J 3 bases, leaving 4 bases between the germline ends. The V gene's germline CDR1 is MDHEN and CDR2 SYDVKM. The CDR3 totals 11 residues. This CDR3 reads CASRATDTQYF. The CDR3 bases are TGTGCCAGCAGGGCAACAGATACGCAGTATTTT.

This chain uses TRBV10-2 with TRBJ1-6; 9 positions match TRBD1. The junction had 6 bases not matched to a gene; V was cut back by 9 bases and J by 6 bases. CDR3 length: 14 residues. Germline V gives CDR1 WSHSY, CDR2 SAAADI. CDR3 loop: CASRPGQGNSPLHF. The CDR3 DNA reads as TGCGCCAGTCGACCGGGACAGGGTAATTCACCCCTCCACTTT.

The table lists this clone with a few counts. The chain links TRBV7-9 to TRBJ2-3, with 7 bases matching TRBD2. The CDR3 runs 17 residues. The ends lost 2 bases at V and 5 bases at J; junction bases unmatched: 13. Germline CDR1 and CDR2: SEHNR and FQNEAQ (reference sequence). The CDR3 sequence: CASSLRGGAGGGDTQYF. The CDR3 coding sequence is TGTGCCAGCAGCTTAAGGGGCGGCGCAGGCGGGGGAGATACGCAGTATTTT.

Of note for this clone: An end of the junction does not agree with germline; a read error may underlie this. This chain joins TRBV27 and TRBJ2-1; possibly TRBD1 for D (6 bases). The CDR3 length is 13 residues. CDR1 and CDR2 (germline): MNHEY, SMNVEV (reference sequence). This CDR3 reads CASSISQGWEQFF. Written as DNA, the CDR3 is TGTGCCAGCAGTATATCACAGGGCTGGGAGCAGTTCTTC.

V gene TRBV29-1 combines with J gene TRBJ2-3; D is perhaps TRBD1 (6 bases). This CDR3 spans 17 amino acids. Germline V CDR1 and CDR2: SQVTM, ANQGSEA. Trimming left V 1 base short and J 0 bases short, with 17 bases between. CDR3 DNA sequence: TGCAGCGTTGAAGGGCTAGCTATTAGGGGGAGCACAGATACGCAGTATTTT. Its protein is CSVEGLAIRGSTDTQYF.

This clone is a singleton in its sample. The V call is TRBV7-2, the J call TRBJ2-7, with TRBD1 identical over 9 bases. The CDR3 sequence is 16 residues long. From germline, CDR1 is SGHTA and CDR2 FQGNSA. The junction had 9 bases not matched to a gene; V was cut back by 3 bases and J by 3 bases. In DNA form, the CDR3 reads TGTGCCAGCAGCTTTTTTCCGGGACAGGGCCTCTACGAGCAGTACTTC. It yields the protein CASSFFPGQGLYEQYF. The full variable domain, with the rest looked up from reference TRBV7-2 and TRBJ2-7, is GAGVSQSPSNKVTEKGKDVELRCDPISGHTALYWYRQSLGQGLEFLIYFQGNSAPDKSGLPSDRFSAERTGGSVSTLTIQRTQQEDSAVYLCASSFFPGQGLYEQYFGPGTRLTVT.

In DNA, the CDR3 is TGTGCCAGCAGCTTCTGGACTGGGACAACCGGGGAGCTGTTTTTT. Translating gives CASSFWTGTTGELFF. This chain joins TRBV7-9 and TRBJ2-2; the D gene is possibly TRBD1 (6 bases). The germline V gene encodes CDR1 SEHNR and CDR2 FQNEAQ (reference sequence). The germline V and J ends were trimmed by 3 bases and 5 bases, with 13 bases remaining between them. The CDR3 runs to 15 residues.

The rearrangement joins TRBV30 to TRBJ2-2; perhaps TRBD2 as D (6 bases). Deletions cut 4 bases from V and 6 bases from J, with 15 bases between. Germline CDR1 and CDR2: GTSNPN and SVGIG (reference sequence). The CDR3 runs 14 residues. The CDR3 is CAWIPRRAPGELFF. DNA for the CDR3: TGTGCCTGGATTCCTCGGAGGGCCCCCGGGGAGCTGTTTTTT.

V is TRBV5-6 and J is TRBJ1-1; D is perhaps TRBD1 (5 bases). The CDR3 runs to 12 residues. V was trimmed by 4 bases and J by 9 bases, leaving 13 bases between them. The germline CDR1 and CDR2 sequences are SGHDT and YYEEEE. The CDR3 nucleotides are TGTGCCAGCAGCCGTAGACAGTTTAAAGCTTTCTTT. Protein product: CASSRRQFKAFF.

This sequence joins TRBV10-3 and TRBJ2-6; 9 bases align to TRBD1. Germline loops: CDR1 ENHRY, CDR2 SYGVKD. This CDR3 region has 17 residues. Trimming cost V 11 bases and J 0 bases; bases outside gene matches: 11. The CDR3 here is CASAGDRAYSGANVLTF. The CDR3 nucleotides read TGTGCCTCCGCAGGGGACAGGGCTTACTCTGGGGCCAACGTCCTGACTTTC.

The chain joins TRBV10-3 to TRBJ1-4, with 9 bases that match TRBD1. The CDR3 spans 15 residues. V lost 2 bases, J lost 6 bases, and 4 bases stayed unmatched. CDR1 and CDR2 from the germline V gene are ENHRY and SYGVKD. CDR3 region: CAISEGQGLHEKLFF. The CDR3 coding sequence is TGTGCCATCAGTGAGGGACAGGGGTTACATGAAAAACTGTTTTTT.

V is TRBV7-2 and J is TRBJ2-2; D gene uncertain. V lost 4 bases and J lost 5, with 8 bases in between. Germline CDR1 and CDR2: SGHTA and FQGNSA. The CDR3 has 13 amino acids. This CDR3 is CASSSRHTGELFF. The CDR3 DNA reads TGTGCCAGCAGCTCCCGACATACCGGGGAGCTGTTTTTT.